Listed below are T cell receptor beta chains from one sample, sequenced in a study of T cells in Graves' hyperthyroidism and ophthalmopathy. From the multiplex PCR reads, TCRdb called clonotypes with MiXCR, one entry per CDR3 protein. Of roughly 420,000 distinct CDR3 sequences in the sample, roughly 13% are singletons; the top ten hold roughly 4.8%. The material sequenced was blood. The receptors originated from a woman under 30 with Graves' hyperthyroidism. The conserved cysteine and the conserved F or W are not part of the CDR3 here.

j_call	v_call	cdr3_aa
TRBJ2-3	TRBV20-1	SAITSGRAPDTQY
TRBJ2-1	TRBV12-3/TRBV12-4	ASSPTGLAGYGEQF
TRBJ1-1	TRBV29-1	SVVGGGAEAF
TRBJ1-3	TRBV20-1	SARWRPGNTIY
TRBJ2-6	TRBV20-1	SAVPNPGANVLT
TRBJ2-7	TRBV15	ATSRDPGHDEQY
TRBJ2-7	TRBV9	ASSKNTGGEQY
TRBJ2-7	TRBV18	ASSPNTGTEQY
TRBJ2-7	TRBV20-1	SASPVLGLSYEQY
TRBJ2-7	TRBV28	ASSEPGQGVSYEQY
TRBJ2-3	TRBV29-1	SVGARDRSTDTQY
TRBJ2-3	TRBV27	ASSFYPGDGVRDTQY
TRBJ2-7	TRBV28	ASSLYGTLNYEQY
TRBJ2-3	TRBV5-1	ASSLVGTSGSTDTQY
TRBJ1-5	TRBV6-1	ASKEGQDHQPQH
TRBJ2-3	TRBV2	ASKPGLAGGPDTQY
TRBJ1-4	TRBV5-8	ASSLGRANEKLF
TRBJ1-5	TRBV6-2/TRBV6-3	ASSYIQGARQPQH
TRBJ2-2	TRBV11-2	ASSGGTGATGELF
TRBJ2-5	TRBV20-1	SARDSADAETQY
TRBJ1-2	TRBV6-6	ASSYSEGYGYT
TRBJ1-6	TRBV27	ASQTGTRNSPLH
TRBJ2-1	TRBV6-1	ASSYGPSGSIYNEQF
TRBJ2-7	TRBV27	ASSSPGLALDEQY
TRBJ1-5	TRBV30	AWSGNRGNQPQH
TRBJ1-1	TRBV4-1	ASSQEGRNTEAF
TRBJ2-1	TRBV12-5	ASGARAGDLNEQF
TRBJ2-5	TRBV3-1	ASSQEHGLAGETQY
TRBJ2-2	TRBV9	ASNSQGGELF
TRBJ1-6	TRBV7-9	ASSFRTATQSPLH
TRBJ2-5	TRBV6-1	ASSFKQGEETQY
TRBJ1-6	TRBV20-1	SARAGTGVHGSPLH
TRBJ2-2	TRBV28	ATSFMQRQNTGELF
TRBJ1-2	TRBV20-1	SASFSDGLYGYT
TRBJ2-3	TRBV9	ASSKEGGPNLADTQY
TRBJ1-5	TRBV20-1	SASTGGRQPQH
TRBJ2-1	TRBV4-1	ASSHLGREQF
TRBJ2-3	TRBV10-1	ASSEKGVGTDTQY
TRBJ2-2	TRBV5-6	ASSSGLATNTGELF
TRBJ2-7	TRBV6-1	ASSLYPGQGISYEQY
TRBJ2-7	TRBV20-1	SARDESLAGSYEQY